This T cell receptor beta chain is from a study of cytomegalovirus exposure and HLA in healthy donors. Points from the study as a whole: Accurate prediction of most subjects' HLA-A and HLA-B alleles from TCR beta sequences was reported. 150 or so TCR beta chains were listed as cytomegalovirus-associated.

Comments on this clone: The target antigen is unknown.

The CDR3 spans 12 residues. CDR1 and CDR2 from the germline V gene are SEHNR and FQNEAQ (reference sequence). With 3 bases removed from V and 6 bases from J, the gap between germline ends came to 5 bases. PCR employed 60 Vbeta and 13 Jbeta primers. The protocol was immunoSEQ multiplex PCR, while the TCRdb copy is restricted to in-frame clones and leaves out a portion. This table has fewer than 350,000 clones, approximately 90% appearing once. The clonotype was recovered from a woman between 18 and 29 years old in good health and CMV-seronegative. The sample comprised PBMCs. The chain couples TRBV7-9 to TRBJ2-2; D is uncertain. CDR3 coding DNA: TGTGCCAGCAGCTTCAGTCCCGGGGAGCTGTTTTTT. The encoded protein is CASSFSPGELFF.